A single sample is the source of the 2 T cell receptor beta chains below, sequenced in a study of cytomegalovirus exposure and HLA in healthy donors (dated 2017 in TCRdb). The receptor library was made with the immunoSEQ multiplex PCR assay. A mixture of 60 forward primers for TCR Vbeta segments and 13 reverse primers for TCR Jbeta segments was used in the multiplex PCR. This is the immuneACCESS table as TCRdb keeps it, with only in-frame sequences that have V and J called. A part of the clones is gone; compared with another copy, unresolved V genes explain less than half, and the rest is unexplained. This sample's table contains around 71,000 clones. Of the sample, about 1.7% falls within the top ten clones. Sequencing input: PBMCs. The receptors were sampled from a woman in her 30s in good health and CMV-seronegative.

In the case of this clone: Its ends do not fully match the called genes, so a read error is possible. Other DNA sequences in this sample translate to the same CDR3. The V call is TRBV6-1, the J call TRBJ2-7; the D is unclear. The germline V gene has CDR1 MNHNS and CDR2 SASEGT. CDR3 size: 10 residues. The CDR3 reads CASSEPGQYF. CDR3 nucleotides: TGTGCAAGCAGTGAGCCAGGGCAGTACTTC.

This chain links TRBV7-2 with TRBJ1-2; TRBD1 agrees at 8 bases. Germline loops: CDR1 SGHTA, CDR2 FQGNSA. The trim removed 8 bases at V and 6 bases at J, leaving 8 bases unmatched. This CDR3 is 13 amino acids long. The CDR3 is CASGGDRSDGYTF. CDR3 nucleotides: TGTGCCAGCGGGGGGGACAGGAGCGATGGCTACACCTTC.